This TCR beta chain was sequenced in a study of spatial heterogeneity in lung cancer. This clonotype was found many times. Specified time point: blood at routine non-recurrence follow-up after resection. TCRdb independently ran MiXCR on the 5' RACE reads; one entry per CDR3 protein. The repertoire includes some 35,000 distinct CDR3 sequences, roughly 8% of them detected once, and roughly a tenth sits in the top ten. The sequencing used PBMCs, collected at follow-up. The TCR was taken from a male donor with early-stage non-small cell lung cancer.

CDR3 sequence: CSASPLAGGPLNEQFF. CDR3 nucleotide sequence: TGCAGTGCCAGTCCCTTAGCGGGGGGGCCGCTCAATGAGCAGTTCTTC. V usage is TRBV20-1 and J usage is TRBJ2-1; TRBD2 agrees at 11 bases. V shed 6 bases and J 6 bases; nucleotides not matched to a gene: 13. CDR1 is DFQATT and CDR2 is SNEGSKA in the germline V gene (reference sequence). The CDR3 loop spans 16 amino acids.